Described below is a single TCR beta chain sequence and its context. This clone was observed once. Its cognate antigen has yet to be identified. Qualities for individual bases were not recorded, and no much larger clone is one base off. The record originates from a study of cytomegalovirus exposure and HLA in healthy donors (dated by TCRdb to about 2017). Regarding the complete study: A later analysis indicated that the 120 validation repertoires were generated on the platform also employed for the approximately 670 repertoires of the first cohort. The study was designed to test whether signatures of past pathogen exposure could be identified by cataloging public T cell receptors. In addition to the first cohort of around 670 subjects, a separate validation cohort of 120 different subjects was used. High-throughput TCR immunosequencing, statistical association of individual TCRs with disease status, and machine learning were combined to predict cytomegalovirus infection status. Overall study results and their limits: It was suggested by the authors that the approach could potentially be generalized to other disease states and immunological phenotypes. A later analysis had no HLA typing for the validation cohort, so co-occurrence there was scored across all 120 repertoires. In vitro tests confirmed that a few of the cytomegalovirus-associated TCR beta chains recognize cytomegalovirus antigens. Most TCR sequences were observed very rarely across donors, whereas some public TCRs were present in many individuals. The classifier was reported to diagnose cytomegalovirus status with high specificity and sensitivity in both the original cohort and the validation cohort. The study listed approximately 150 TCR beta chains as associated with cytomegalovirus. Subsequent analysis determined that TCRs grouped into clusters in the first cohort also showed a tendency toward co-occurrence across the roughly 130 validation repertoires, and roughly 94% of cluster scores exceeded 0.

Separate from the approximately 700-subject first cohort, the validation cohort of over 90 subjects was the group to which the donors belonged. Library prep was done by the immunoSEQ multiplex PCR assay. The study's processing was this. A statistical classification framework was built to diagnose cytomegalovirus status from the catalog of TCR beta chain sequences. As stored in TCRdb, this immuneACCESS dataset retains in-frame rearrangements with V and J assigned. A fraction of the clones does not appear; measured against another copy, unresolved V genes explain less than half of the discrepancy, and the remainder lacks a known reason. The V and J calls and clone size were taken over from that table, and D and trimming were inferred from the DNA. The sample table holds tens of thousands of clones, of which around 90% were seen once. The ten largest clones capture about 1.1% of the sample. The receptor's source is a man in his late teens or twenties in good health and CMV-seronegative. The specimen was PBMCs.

The sequenced DNA: TGTGCCAGCATCCCTCGTGAGGGGGCGAACACTGAAGCTTTCTTT. This is translated as CASIPREGANTEAFF. The rearranged chain carries TRBV21-1 and TRBJ1-1; TRBD1, the table's D call, was not compared with the DNA. TRBV21-1 is a pseudogene locus. The CDR3 sequence holds 15 residues, the cysteine and phenylalanine included. The CDR3 DNA has 45 bases and is translated from base 1.